A single sample gave rise to the 14 T cell receptor beta chains below, sequenced in a study of T-cell reconstitution after alpha-beta-depleted transplantation in children. As it was prepared, the TCRbeta library received unique molecular identifiers. Each CDR3 protein gets one entry after TCRdb re-called the PCR reads with MiXCR. The table includes about 230,000 distinct CDR3 sequences, about 9.5% detected once. The sample was PBMCs from the stem cell graft donor, taken from the stem cell graft. These receptor sequences come from a human donor who donated a stem cell graft to a child with acute lymphoblastic leukemia.

This clonotype has at least ten counts. J is TRBJ2-1 and V is TRBV7-9; 8 bases fit TRBD2. The ends lost 1 base at V and 5 bases at J; junction bases unmatched: 10. The V gene's germline CDR1 is SEHNR and CDR2 FQNEAQ (reference sequence). CDR3 size: 17 residues. CDR3 in amino acids: CASSLVPSGGSNNEQFF. CDR3 DNA: TGTGCCAGCAGCTTAGTCCCCAGCGGGGGTTCCAACAATGAGCAGTTCTTC.

This clonotype has just a few counts. CDR3 sequence: CSAADGTYSYEQYF. CDR3 nucleotides: TGCAGCGCCGCGGACGGAACCTACTCCTACGAGCAGTACTTC. J is TRBJ2-7 and V is TRBV29-1, with no clear D. Germline V lookup: CDR1 SQVTM, CDR2 ANQGSEA. V lost 7 bases and J lost 0, with 16 bases in between. The CDR3 spans 14 residues.

This clonotype was detected ten times or more. The chain carries TRBV4-3 and TRBJ2-3, with TRBD1 matching over 7 bases. The CDR3 extends over 16 amino acids. With V trimmed by 4 bases and J by 0 bases, 7 bases remained unmatched. The germline gives CDR1 LGHNA, CDR2 YSLEER. CDR3 sequence reads: CASSRLTGASTDTQYF. In nucleotides, the CDR3 is TGCGCCAGCAGCCGCTTAACAGGGGCTAGCACAGATACGCAGTATTTT.

This chain joins TRBV13 and TRBJ1-2; D remains ambiguous. Germline assignment: CDR1 PRHDT and CDR2 FYEKMQ (reference sequence). The CDR3 has 11 amino acids. Trimming removed 4 bases from V and 2 bases from J, with 2 bases in between. CDR3 nucleotides: TGTGCCAGCAGCTACAACTATGGCTACACCTTC. Translating it yields CASSYNYGYTF.

This clonotype occurred a few times. The chain couples TRBV20-1 to TRBJ1-2; weak D call: TRBD1 (5 bases). CDR3 length equals 12 residues. V lost 1 base and J lost 8, with 11 bases in between. Per the germline V gene, CDR1 is DFQATT and CDR2 is SNEGSKA (reference sequence). The CDR3 here is CSARGDVYGYTF. For the CDR3, the DNA is TGCAGTGCTAGAGGGGACGTGTACGGCTACACCTTC.

This clonotype was counted at least ten times. V is TRBV29-1 and J is TRBJ2-1; 10 bases fit TRBD1. Germline-derived CDR1 and CDR2 are SQVTM and ANQGSEA. The trim removed 4 bases at V and 0 bases at J, leaving 9 bases unmatched. There are 17 residues in the CDR3. CDR3 nucleotide sequence: TGCAGCGTTGCCGGGACAGGGGATAGAAGCTCCTACAATGAGCAGTTCTTC. This translates into CSVAGTGDRSSYNEQFF.

The V and J genes are TRBV20-1 and TRBJ1-1, with a weak D call TRBD1 (5 bases). Trimming left V 5 bases short and J 3 bases short, with 13 bases between. Looked up from germline, CDR1 is DFQATT and CDR2 is SNEGSKA (reference sequence). This CDR3 contains 13 residues. Here the CDR3 reads CSARGDFDTEAFF. The CDR3 coding sequence is TGCAGTGCTCGAGGGGATTTTGACACTGAAGCTTTCTTT.

This clonotype was recorded at least ten times. The rearrangement links TRBV7-2 to TRBJ2-1, with TRBD1 identical over 7 bases. With 1 base clipped from V and 3 bases from J, the junction kept 3 bases outside the gene matches. The CDR3 runs to 15 residues. Germline V gene lookup returns CDR1 SGHTA and CDR2 FQGNSA. The CDR3 is CASSLGAGGYNEQFF. The CDR3, as DNA: TGTGCCAGCAGCTTAGGGGCAGGGGGCTACAATGAGCAGTTCTTC.

This clonotype was recorded at least ten times. The DNA for the CDR3 is TGTGCCAGCAGTCCGACAGGGTTCGGTGGGAATGAAAAACTGTTTTTT. Its translation: CASSPTGFGGNEKLFF. The rearrangement joins TRBV12-3 or TRBV12-4 to TRBJ1-4, with 7 bases lining up with TRBD1. The CDR3 covers 16 residues. With V trimmed by 5 bases and J by 5 bases, 11 bases remained unmatched.

The sample holds a few counts of this clonotype. V gene TRBV19 combines with J gene TRBJ2-7; D perhaps matches TRBD1 (6 bases). Germline values: CDR1 LNHDA, CDR2 SQIVND (reference sequence). The CDR3 sequence is 13 residues long. V lost 8 bases and J lost 3, with 14 bases in between. The chain's CDR3 is CASAQGHLYEQYF. For the CDR3, the DNA is TGTGCCAGTGCACAGGGACACCTCTACGAGCAGTACTTC.

This clonotype occurred a few times. The chain has TRBV29-1 and TRBJ2-5; no clear D gene. V was trimmed by 4 bases and J by 0 bases, leaving 9 bases between them. The CDR3 consists of 13 residues. From germline, CDR1 is SQVTM and CDR2 ANQGSEA. Written as DNA, the CDR3 is TGCAGCGTTGTAGGGCTGTACCAAGAGACCCAGTACTTC. This sequence encodes CSVVGLYQETQYF.

This chain joins TRBV20-1 and TRBJ2-2; 8 bases agree with TRBD2. Germline CDR1 reads DFQATT; CDR2 reads SNEGSKA (reference sequence). CDR3 length equals 18 residues. Trimming cost V 3 bases and J 2 bases; bases outside gene matches: 14. For the CDR3, the DNA is TGCAGTGCTAGTGTGCGGGGGGTCCTAACTCTAAACACCGGGGAGCTGTTTTTT. This sequence encodes CSASVRGVLTLNTGELFF.

This clonotype has only a few counts. The J gene is TRBJ2-4, the V gene TRBV5-1; D may be TRBD1 (5 bases). The CDR3 consists of 16 residues. Germline lookup yields CDR1 SGHRS and CDR2 YFSETQ. Trimming left V 0 bases short and J 0 bases short, with 10 bases between. CDR3 DNA: TGCGCCAGCAGCTTGGGTCAGGGTCGAGCCAAAAACATTCAGTACTTC. Amino acid sequence: CASSLGQGRAKNIQYF.

This clonotype was counted a few times. J is TRBJ1-2 and V is TRBV6-5, with 9 positions matching TRBD1. With 3 bases clipped from V and 6 bases from J, the junction kept 11 bases outside the gene matches. This CDR3 region has 16 residues. Germline-derived CDR1 and CDR2 are MNHEY and SVGAGI. This CDR3 is CASSYTTGGLWHGYTF. The CDR3, as DNA: TGTGCCAGCAGTTATACGACAGGGGGTTTGTGGCATGGCTACACCTTC.